This is a list of T cell receptor beta chains from one sample in a study of CD8+ T cells in alopecia areata. This table comes from immunoSEQ multiplex PCR, and its TCRdb copy is limited to in-frame clones, with some not included. The table lists around 140,000 clones, 51% of them singletons. Sample: CD4+ T cells sorted from blood, taken at week 0. The receptor source for this set is a human donor with alopecia areata. CDR3s leave out the opening cysteine and the closing phenylalanine or tryptophan. Each record gives: CDR3 protein, D gene, J gene, V gene. A D gene is named only where the DNA matches it firmly.

AWTRRFLDTQY	.	TRBJ2-3	TRBV30
AISESQETEAF	.	TRBJ1-1	TRBV10-3
ASNRGYGYT	TRBD1	TRBJ1-2	TRBV9
ASSAGWRGTSYNEQF	.	TRBJ2-1	TRBV9
AWSARETQY	.	TRBJ2-5	TRBV30
SVERDSHEQY	TRBD2	TRBJ2-7	TRBV29-1
ATSRLRGGWYEQY	.	TRBJ2-7	TRBV15
AWSAGNVLT	.	TRBJ2-6	TRBV30
SPRRADEQF	.	TRBJ2-1	TRBV29-1
ASSAWTGGNTEAF	TRBD1	TRBJ1-1	TRBV9
AWSRRDNYGYT	.	TRBJ1-2	TRBV30
SVVGLNSNEQF	.	TRBJ2-1	TRBV29-1
ACRPGRPNTEAF	.	TRBJ1-1	TRBV30
AWRNYVNTEAF	.	TRBJ1-1	TRBV30
ASSSSRLAGRTDTQY	TRBD2	TRBJ2-3	TRBV7-9
ASSGAGEQY	.	TRBJ2-7	TRBV2
ASSLARLAGGNEQY	TRBD2	TRBJ2-7	TRBV7-2
AWSVRTGGISGANVLT	TRBD1	TRBJ2-6	TRBV30